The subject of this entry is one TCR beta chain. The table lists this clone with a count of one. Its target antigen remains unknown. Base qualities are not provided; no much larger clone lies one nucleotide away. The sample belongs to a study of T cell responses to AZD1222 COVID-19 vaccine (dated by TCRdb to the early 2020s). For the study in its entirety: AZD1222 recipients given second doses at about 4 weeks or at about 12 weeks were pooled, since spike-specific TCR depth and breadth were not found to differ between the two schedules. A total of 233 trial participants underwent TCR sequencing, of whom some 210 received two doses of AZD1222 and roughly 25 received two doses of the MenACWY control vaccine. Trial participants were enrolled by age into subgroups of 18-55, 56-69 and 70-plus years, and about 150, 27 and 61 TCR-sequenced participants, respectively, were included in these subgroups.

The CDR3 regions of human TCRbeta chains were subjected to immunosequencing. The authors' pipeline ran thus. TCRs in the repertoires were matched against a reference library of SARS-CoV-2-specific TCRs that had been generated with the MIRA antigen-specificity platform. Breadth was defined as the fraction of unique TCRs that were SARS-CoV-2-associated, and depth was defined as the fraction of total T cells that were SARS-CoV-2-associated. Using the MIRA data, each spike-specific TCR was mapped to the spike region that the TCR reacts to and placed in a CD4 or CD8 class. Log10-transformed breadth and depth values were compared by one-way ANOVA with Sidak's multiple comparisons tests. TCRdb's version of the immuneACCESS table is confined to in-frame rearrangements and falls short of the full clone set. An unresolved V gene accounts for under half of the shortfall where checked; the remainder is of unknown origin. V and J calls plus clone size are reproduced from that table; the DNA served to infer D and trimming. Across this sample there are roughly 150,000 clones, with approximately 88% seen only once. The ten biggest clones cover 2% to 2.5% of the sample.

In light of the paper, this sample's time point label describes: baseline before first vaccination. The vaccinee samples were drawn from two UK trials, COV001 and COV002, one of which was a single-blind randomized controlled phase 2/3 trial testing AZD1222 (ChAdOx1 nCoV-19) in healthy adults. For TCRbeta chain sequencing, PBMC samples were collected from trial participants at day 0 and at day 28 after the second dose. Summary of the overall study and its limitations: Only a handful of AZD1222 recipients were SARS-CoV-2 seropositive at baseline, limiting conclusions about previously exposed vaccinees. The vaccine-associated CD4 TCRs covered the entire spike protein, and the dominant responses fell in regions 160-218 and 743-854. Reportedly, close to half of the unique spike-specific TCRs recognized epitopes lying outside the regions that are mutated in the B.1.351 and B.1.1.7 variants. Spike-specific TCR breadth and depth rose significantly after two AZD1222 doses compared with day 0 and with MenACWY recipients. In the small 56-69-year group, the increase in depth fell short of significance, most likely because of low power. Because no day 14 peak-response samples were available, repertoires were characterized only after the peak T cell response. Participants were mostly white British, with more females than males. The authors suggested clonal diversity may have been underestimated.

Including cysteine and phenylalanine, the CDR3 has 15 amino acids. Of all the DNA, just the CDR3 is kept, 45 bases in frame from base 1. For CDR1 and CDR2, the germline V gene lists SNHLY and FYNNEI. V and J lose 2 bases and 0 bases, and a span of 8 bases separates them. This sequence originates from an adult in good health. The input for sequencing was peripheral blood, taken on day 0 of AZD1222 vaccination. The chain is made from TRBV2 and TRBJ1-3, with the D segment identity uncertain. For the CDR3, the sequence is CASSERTLSGNTIYF. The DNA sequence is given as TGTGCCAGCAGTGAACGCACTCTCTCTGGAAACACCATATATTTT.